This TCR beta chain was recovered during a study of T and B cells in COVID-19 patients. Findings and limits, study-wide: In COVID-19 patients, T cell receptor beta variable and joining gene use was reportedly strongly skewed. The recovered cohort had 2,300 or so exclusive TCR clusters, including about 31 low generation probability clusters. Early severe-case samples and blood from mildly ill patients during symptoms were in short supply.

Deletions cut 7 bases from V and 6 bases from J, with 13 bases between. Germline lookup yields CDR1 MNHEY and CDR2 SVGAGI. The CDR3 spans 13 residues. Multiplex PCR with BIOMED2 TRB-A/B primer pools amplified TRB rearrangements. TCRdb independently ran MiXCR on the multiplex PCR reads; one entry per CDR3 protein. The sample holds approximately 1,400 distinct CDR3 sequences; about 31% are singletons and the top ten take approximately 80%. As regards this clonotype: The antigen is not known.

From blood, about 240-550 ng of genomic DNA served as TRB template. The sequenced material came from blood. The TCR was taken from a human donor with active COVID-19. The chain combines TRBV6-5 with TRBJ1-5; D unclear. CDR3 in DNA: TGTGCCAGCACCCCCCCCACCGGTCAGCCCCAGCATTTT. Its protein is CASTPPTGQPQHF.